This TCR beta chain was found in a study of T cell responses to AZD1222 COVID-19 vaccine. Points on this clone: Its specificity is not known.

Second-dose intervals of approximately 4 or approximately 12 weeks were pooled. Study-wide results and limits: No day 14 peak samples; only post-peak repertoires were characterized. White British people made up most donors, females outnumbered males, and clonal diversity was possibly underestimated. Elevations in Spike-specific TCR breadth and depth followed administration of two AZD1222 doses.

Repertoires were generated with immunoSEQ multiplex PCR, while TCRdb's copy carries only in-frame clones and drops some. Altogether 150,000 or so clones are present, roughly 92% being singletons, with the ten largest covering approximately 1.2%. The sequencing here drew on peripheral blood, taken 28 days after the second AZD1222 dose. The sequence was collected from an adult who received the AZD1222 COVID-19 vaccine.

CDR3 DNA: TGCGCCAGCAGTGACCATAGCGGGAGAACTTACAATGAGCAGTTCTTC. The encoded protein is CASSDHSGRTYNEQFF. The chain carries TRBV10-1 and TRBJ2-1; 9 bases agree with TRBD2. This CDR3 has 16 residues. Germline loops: CDR1 WNHNN, CDR2 SYGVQD (reference sequence). Trimming took 3 bases from V and 4 from J; bases not matched to a gene: 7.